What follows are 24 T cell receptor beta chains derived from one specimen sequenced in a study of beta chain features in type 1 diabetes. Expressed TCRB transcripts were sequenced after all isolated RNA was converted to cDNA. The protocol was immunoSEQ multiplex PCR, while the TCRdb copy is restricted to in-frame clones and leaves out a portion. In the table there are fewer than 350,000 clones, approximately 16% of which are singletons. Study results and caveats: In all four CD4+ subsets, TCRB CDR3 length was significantly, moderately reduced in type 1 diabetes.

Antigens for these TCRs are unknown. Material for sequencing was naive CD4+ T cells from blood. The receptor set was obtained from a man aged 18 to 30 with type 1 diabetes.

The chain employs TRBV29-1 and TRBJ1-4; D gene ambiguous. Germline loops: CDR1 SQVTM, CDR2 ANQGSEA. Trimming stripped 4 bases from V and 13 bases from J, with 13 bases between. The CDR3 sequence is 11 residues long. The CDR3: CSVAFNGGLFF. In DNA, the CDR3 is TGCAGCGTTGCCTTCAACGGAGGACTGTTTTTT.

This chain joins TRBV29-1 and TRBJ1-1; D is unresolved. There are 12 residues in the CDR3. V dropped 4 bases and J dropped 6 bases, with 12 bases sitting between them. Germline V CDR1 and CDR2: SQVTM, ANQGSEA. The CDR3: CSVAGSSAEAFF. CDR3 in DNA: TGCAGCGTTGCGGGGTCTTCGGCTGAAGCTTTCTTT.

This clone was seen only once. The chain joins TRBV6-5 to TRBJ2-1; possible D gene TRBD2, 5 bases. Germline CDR1 reads MNHEY; CDR2 reads SVGAGI. V was trimmed by 1 base and J by 0 bases, leaving 10 bases between them. This CDR3 is 16 amino acids long. In DNA form, the CDR3 reads TGTGCCAGCAGTTACTTTCGGGGAAGCTCCTACAATGAGCAGTTCTTC. Protein: CASSYFRGSSYNEQFF.

In this sample, this clone turned up a few times. V and J are TRBV4-3 and TRBJ2-4; D uncertain. V shed 1 base and J shed 6 bases, with 7 bases lying between them. The CDR3 is 13 amino acids. The germline V gene encodes CDR1 LGHNA and CDR2 YSLEER. The chain's CDR3 is CASSQGHVNIQYF. The CDR3 nucleotides read TGCGCCAGCAGCCAAGGACACGTAAACATTCAGTACTTC.

This clone came up a few times. The genes are TRBV7-2 and TRBJ2-5; possible D gene TRBD1, 6 bases. This CDR3 is 16 amino acids long. Trimming took 5 bases from V and 5 from J, leaving 21 bases between them. The V gene's germline CDR1 is SGHTA and CDR2 FQGNSA. CDR3 DNA: TGTGCCAGCAGCCTAGGGGACAACCGCTTCGGGGAGACCCAGTACTTC. Translation: CASSLGDNRFGETQYF. Full variable domain (remainder filled in from reference TRBV7-2 and TRBJ2-5): GAGVSQSPSNKVTEKGKDVELRCDPISGHTALYWYRQSLGQGLEFLIYFQGNSAPDKSGLPSDRFSAERTGGSVSTLTIQRTQQEDSAVYLCASSLGDNRFGETQYFGPGTRLLVL.

This rearrangement joins TRBV13 to TRBJ2-5; TRBD2 might be the D (7 bases). The CDR3 sequence is 12 residues long. Germline CDR1 is PRHDT and CDR2 is FYEKMQ (reference sequence). V shed 4 bases and J shed 7 bases, with 10 bases lying between them. CDR3 sequence reads: CASSSAGATQYF. The CDR3 bases are TGTGCCAGCAGCTCTGCGGGGGCGACCCAGTACTTC.

This clone has just a few counts. The V and J genes are TRBV25-1 and TRBJ2-2; 7 positions match TRBD1. The V gene end was trimmed by 2 bases and the J gene end by 4 bases; junction bases not matched to a gene: 4. CDR1 MGHDK and CDR2 SYGVNS come from the germline V gene. This CDR3 has 15 residues. CDR3 nucleotides: TGTGCCAGCAGTGAAACACAGGGGACCACCGGGGAGCTGTTTTTT. The encoded protein is CASSETQGTTGELFF. The full variable domain, rest sourced from reference TRBV25-1 and TRBJ2-2, is EADIYQTPRYLVIGTGKKITLECSQTMGHDKMYWYQQDPGMELHLIHYSYGVNSTEKGDLSSESTVSRIRTEHFPLTLESARPSHTSQYLCASSETQGTTGELFFGEGSRLTVL.

V usage is TRBV7-9 and J usage is TRBJ2-2; D possibly corresponds to TRBD1 (6 bases). Germline CDR1 is SEHNR and CDR2 is FQNEAQ (reference sequence). The CDR3 runs to 17 residues. V was pared by 5 bases and J by 4 bases, with 20 bases between. The DNA of the CDR3 is TGTGCCAGCAGCCCTGGACAGTCTGCTTTAAGCACCGGGGAGCTGTTTTTT. It codes for CASSPGQSALSTGELFF.

This clone was detected a few times. Additional DNA sequences in this sample encode the identical CDR3. The V call is TRBV9, the J call TRBJ1-1; no definite D call. Trimming pared 0 bases from V and 5 bases from J, leaving 11 bases between. The CDR3 has 14 amino acids. Germline values: CDR1 SGDLS, CDR2 YYNGEE. CDR3 DNA sequence: TGTGCCAGCAGCGTAGGTGGCGGGAGAACTGAAGCTTTCTTT. Translated, it gives CASSVGGGRTEAFF.

This clone was observed a handful of times. This rearrangement joins TRBV18 to TRBJ1-2; D not resolved. V was clipped by 0 bases and J by 8 bases, with 13 bases between them. This CDR3 comprises 14 residues. Germline V CDR1 and CDR2: KGHSH, LQKENI. The CDR3 nucleotides read TGTGCCAGCTCACCACCGGAGGAATATAGCGGCTACACCTTC. Its protein is CASSPPEEYSGYTF.

This sequence joins TRBV28 and TRBJ1-1; weak D call: TRBD1 (5 bases). Looked up from germline, CDR1 is MDHEN and CDR2 is SYDVKM. Trimming shortened V by 6 bases and J by 9 bases, and 14 bases separated the two germline ends. There are 12 residues in the CDR3. CDR3 residues: CASSTNRRQAFF. In nucleotides, the CDR3 is TGTGCCAGCAGCACTAACAGGCGCCAAGCTTTCTTT.

The genes are TRBV5-1 and TRBJ1-4, with D unclear. The V gene lost 2 bases and the J gene lost 5 bases, with 10 bases spanning the gap. Germline V gene sequence: CDR1 SGHRS, CDR2 YFSETQ. CDR3 length equals 14 residues. For the CDR3, the DNA is TGCGCCAGCAGCTTCGGCGGCCAAAATGAAAAACTGTTTTTT. Translated, it gives CASSFGGQNEKLFF.

In this sample, this clone turned up a few times. The chain recombines TRBV9 with TRBJ2-1; TRBD2 matches 9 bases. Trimming at V came to 0 bases and at J to 8 bases, leaving 0 bases not matched to a gene. The CDR3 runs to 13 residues. Germline V CDR1 and CDR2: SGDLS, YYNGEE. The CDR3 coding sequence is TGTGCCAGCAGCGTAGGGACTAGCGATGAGCAGTTCTTC. Its translation is CASSVGTSDEQFF.

The table lists this clone with a few counts. The chain carries TRBV9 and TRBJ2-1; 9 bases agree with TRBD2. Trimming at V came to 3 bases and at J to 4 bases, leaving 5 bases not matched to a gene. This CDR3 has 15 amino acids. Germline loops: CDR1 SGDLS, CDR2 YYNGEE. The CDR3 sequence is CASSELAGAYNEQFF. CDR3 sequence (DNA): TGTGCCAGCAGCGAATTAGCGGGGGCATACAATGAGCAGTTCTTC.

The chain joins TRBV10-3 to TRBJ2-7; 11 nucleotides match TRBD2. Germline assignment: CDR1 ENHRY and CDR2 SYGVKD. CDR3 length equals 13 residues. V lost 11 bases and J lost 2; bases outside the gene matches: 5. Here the CDR3 DNA reads TGTGCCTCCCAGACTAGCGGGGCCTACGAGCAGTACTTC. Translated, it gives CASQTSGAYEQYF.

This clone was found a few times. This chain joins TRBV29-1 and TRBJ2-7, with 12 bases aligning to TRBD2. Trimming removed 2 bases from V and 7 bases from J; junction bases left unmatched: 6. This CDR3 spans 14 amino acids. CDR1 is SQVTM, CDR2 ANQGSEA, per germline. This CDR3 is CSVEPLAGGREQYF. For the CDR3, the DNA is TGCAGCGTTGAACCCCTAGCGGGAGGGCGAGAGCAGTACTTC.

The genes are TRBV28 and TRBJ2-5; weak D call: TRBD2 (6 bases). The CDR3 covers 15 residues. Germline V gene data show CDR1 as MDHEN and CDR2 as SYDVKM. The CDR3 protein is CAASEGHGYQETQYF. DNA of the CDR3: TGTGCTGCATCGGAGGGGCATGGGTACCAAGAGACCCAGTACTTC.

The rearrangement joins TRBV10-3 to TRBJ2-7; D call uncertain. The CDR3 is 14 residues long. V was pared by 0 bases and J by 2 bases, with 8 bases between. Germline V gene lookup returns CDR1 ENHRY and CDR2 SYGVKD. The CDR3 protein is CAISESPGPYEQYF. The CDR3, as DNA: TGTGCCATCAGTGAGTCACCGGGTCCCTACGAGCAGTACTTC.

This clone was seen only a few times. The chain employs TRBV18 and TRBJ2-5; a possible D gene is TRBD2 (6 bases). Germline CDR1 and CDR2: KGHSH and LQKENI. Trimming shortened V by 3 bases and J by 10 bases, and 12 bases separated the two germline ends. There are 12 residues in the CDR3. Here the CDR3 reads CASSPRGEHQYF. In DNA form, the CDR3 reads TGTGCCAGCTCACCCCGCGGGGAGCACCAGTACTTC.

In its sample, this clone was seen a few times. This chain links TRBV5-1 with TRBJ2-7; TRBD1 matches 8 bases. J was trimmed by 9 bases and V by 4 bases; bases with no gene match: 18. Germline CDR1 reads SGHRS; CDR2 reads YFSETQ. The CDR3 has 16 amino acids. Here the CDR3 DNA reads TGCGCCAGCAGCCCGCGCGGGCAGGGGGCATTCAAAGTGCAGTACTTC. Translation: CASSPRGQGAFKVQYF.

This rearrangement joins TRBV9 to TRBJ2-5, with 11 bases matching TRBD2. From germline, CDR1 is SGDLS and CDR2 YYNGEE. V dropped 0 bases and J dropped 5; count of bases not matched to a gene: 3. The CDR3 spans 15 residues. CDR3 sequence: CASSVGLAGWETQYF. The CDR3 DNA sequence: TGTGCCAGCAGCGTAGGACTAGCGGGATGGGAGACCCAGTACTTC.

The rearrangement uses TRBV7-2 and TRBJ2-1; 8 nucleotides align to TRBD1. Germline assignment: CDR1 SGHTA and CDR2 FQGNSA. This CDR3 contains 14 residues. V lost 5 bases and J lost 9; bases outside the gene matches: 9. CDR3 bases: TGTGCCAGCAGCCCTCACCAGGGGGCGGTTGAGCAGTTCTTC. This gives the protein CASSPHQGAVEQFF.

CDR3 sequence: CASSFQRNYGYTF. The CDR3 coding sequence is TGTGCCAGCAGTTTTCAGAGGAACTATGGCTACACCTTC. V usage is TRBV2 and J usage is TRBJ1-2; D ambiguous. The CDR3 consists of 13 residues. V was cut by 5 bases and J by 2 bases, with 9 bases left in between. The V gene's germline CDR1 is SNHLY and CDR2 FYNNEI.

In its sample, this clone was seen a few times. The V gene is TRBV19, the J gene TRBJ2-3; D remains ambiguous. V shed 3 bases and J shed 2 bases, with 15 bases lying between them. CDR1 is LNHDA and CDR2 is SQIVND in the germline V gene (reference sequence). The CDR3 contains 16 residues. The CDR3 spells CASSIEPLLDTDTQYF. The CDR3 bases are TGTGCCAGTAGTATCGAACCACTACTCGACACAGATACGCAGTATTTT.